Below, 29 T cell receptor beta chains from the same sample are listed, as sequenced in a study of T cell responses to AZD1222 COVID-19 vaccine. Here immunoSEQ multiplex PCR was the method, and the copy in TCRdb shows in-frame clones only, minus some. The repertoire holds roughly 140,000 clones, with 93% as singletons. The material sequenced was peripheral blood, taken after recovery from COVID-19. The receptors originated from an adult who had recovered from COVID-19.

The V call is TRBV28, the J call TRBJ2-3; tentative D call: TRBD2 (6 bases). Germline V gives CDR1 MDHEN, CDR2 SYDVKM. The length of the CDR3 is 17 residues. Between the trimmed V and J ends, which lost 3 bases and 4 bases, there was a span of 20 bases. CDR3 sequence: CASSLWGEWTPSDTQYF. DNA of the CDR3: TGTGCCAGCAGTTTGTGGGGGGAGTGGACTCCATCAGATACGCAGTATTTT.

CDR3 sequence reads: CASSEEPNRSFYEQYF. CDR3 nucleotides: TGTGCCAGCAGTGAAGAACCCAATCGATCTTTCTACGAGCAGTACTTC. The gene calls are TRBV6-1 and TRBJ2-7, with unresolved D. V was trimmed by 1 base and J by 3 bases, leaving 16 bases between them. This CDR3 comprises 16 residues. Per the germline V gene, CDR1 is MNHNS and CDR2 is SASEGT.

This chain uses TRBV6-1 with TRBJ2-7; TRBD2 agrees at 9 bases. Germline lookup yields CDR1 MNHNS and CDR2 SASEGT. Trimming cost V 6 bases and J 5 bases; bases outside gene matches: 11. The CDR3 covers 15 residues. The CDR3 protein is CASRFLAGNQDEQYF. DNA of the CDR3: TGTGCCAGCAGGTTTCTAGCGGGAAATCAAGACGAGCAGTACTTC.

The chain recombines TRBV19 with TRBJ1-5; tentative D call: TRBD1 (5 bases). Germline CDR1 and CDR2: LNHDA and SQIVND (reference sequence). V lost 5 bases to trimming and J lost 5 bases, with 10 bases between them. The CDR3 has 13 residues. CDR3 sequence: CASSGTVYQPQHF. Here the CDR3 DNA reads TGTGCCAGTAGTGGGACGGTTTATCAGCCCCAGCATTTT.

This clone has only one observation. This sequence joins TRBV2 and TRBJ2-2; a possible D gene is TRBD2 (6 bases). V lost 4 bases, J lost 5 bases, and 14 bases lay in between. This CDR3 is 15 amino acids long. The germline CDR1 and CDR2 sequences are SNHLY and FYNNEI. The CDR3 bases are TGTGCCAGCAGTGGAAGACTGGGGGGAACCGGGGAGCTGTTTTTT. Translated: CASSGRLGGTGELFF.

CDR3 DNA sequence: TGTGCCAGCAGCTCCCCCTCCAACCCTAACACCGGGGAGCTGTTTTTT. It is translated as CASSSPSNPNTGELFF. This chain joins TRBV4-2 and TRBJ2-2; D remains ambiguous. Germline assignment: CDR1 LGHNA and CDR2 YNFKEQ. Trimming took 5 bases from V and 2 from J, leaving 15 bases between them. This CDR3 region has 16 residues.

V gene TRBV27 combines with J gene TRBJ2-7; D uncertain. Germline values: CDR1 MNHEY, CDR2 SMNVEV (reference sequence). The CDR3 contains 14 residues. Trimming took off 2 bases at V and 6 bases at J, with 14 bases between the two ends. The CDR3 protein is CASSLTISLGEQYF. The CDR3 coding sequence is TGTGCCAGCAGTTTAACGATCAGCCTGGGCGAGCAGTACTTC.

The V gene is TRBV5-6, the J gene TRBJ2-7; a possible D gene is TRBD1 (6 bases). The V gene's germline CDR1 is SGHDT and CDR2 YYEEEE. This CDR3 comprises 15 residues. Trimming took off 4 bases at V and 3 bases at J, with 17 bases between the two ends. CDR3 in DNA: TGTGCCAGCAGCCCCGCATGGGGGCCAGACTACGAGCAGTACTTC. The encoded protein is CASSPAWGPDYEQYF.

The chain couples TRBV7-9 to TRBJ2-1, with 10 bases identical to TRBD2. CDR3 length equals 13 residues. The V gene's germline CDR1 is SEHNR and CDR2 FQNEAQ (reference sequence). V lost 2 bases to trimming and J lost 9 bases; unmatched junction nucleotides: 1. The chain's CDR3 is CASSLLAGVEQFF. The CDR3 nucleotides read TGTGCCAGCAGCTTACTAGCGGGAGTTGAGCAGTTCTTC.

V usage is TRBV6-5 and J usage is TRBJ2-1, with 9 bases matching TRBD1. Trimming at V came to 8 bases and at J to 7 bases, leaving 12 bases not matched to a gene. The CDR3 spans 15 residues. Germline CDR1 and CDR2: MNHEY and SVGAGI. CDR3 bases: TGTGCCAGCCTTTCCACAGGGGGCGCAGAGAATGAGCAGTTCTTC. Amino acid sequence: CASLSTGGAENEQFF.

As concerns this clone: Other DNA sequences in the sample encode the same CDR3. The V call is TRBV5-1, the J call TRBJ2-7; D unclear. This CDR3 contains 12 residues. V was clipped by 0 bases and J by 6 bases, with 7 bases between them. In germline, CDR1 is SGHRS, CDR2 YFSETQ. This chain's CDR3 is CASSLVGGEQYF. The CDR3 coding sequence is TGCGCCAGCAGCTTGGTGGGTGGCGAGCAGTACTTC.

The chain joins TRBV28 to TRBJ1-3; 7 nucleotides line up with TRBD1. Germline loops: CDR1 MDHEN, CDR2 SYDVKM. J was trimmed by 2 bases and V by 2 bases; bases with no gene match: 3. The CDR3 length is 15 residues. CDR3 coding DNA: TGTGCCAGCAGTTTAAGGGGGCTCCCTGGAAACACCATATATTTT. Its translation is CASSLRGLPGNTIYF.

This clone was seen just once. V gene TRBV3-1 (or the pseudogene TRBV3-2) combines with J gene TRBJ1-1; D not resolved. Germline loops: CDR1 LGHDT, CDR2 YNNKEL (reference sequence). CDR3 length: 16 residues. The ends were cut back, 0 bases at V and 1 base at J, with 12 bases in the middle. This CDR3 is CASSQDFSSGNTEAFF. DNA of the CDR3: TGTGCCAGCAGCCAAGATTTCTCCAGTGGGAACACTGAAGCTTTCTTT.

The chain is built from TRBV5-6 and TRBJ2-2; D might be TRBD1 (5 bases). Germline CDR1 and CDR2: SGHDT and YYEEEE. The CDR3 totals 13 residues. The V end lost 1 base, the J end lost 6 bases, and 7 bases lay between the germline ends. In DNA, the CDR3 is TGTGCCAGCAGCTTGATAGGGGCCGGGGAGCTGTTTTTT. Amino acid sequence: CASSLIGAGELFF.

This chain joins TRBV7-9 and TRBJ2-7; 7 bases agree with TRBD2. Germline CDR1 is SEHNR and CDR2 is FQNEAQ (reference sequence). The junction had 0 bases not matched to a gene; V was cut back by 4 bases and J by 6 bases. There are 11 residues in the CDR3. The CDR3 is CASSSGGEQYF. The CDR3, as DNA: TGTGCCAGCAGCTCGGGGGGCGAGCAGTACTTC.

This sequence joins TRBV19 and TRBJ2-1; D tentatively fits TRBD1 or TRBD2 (6 bases each). The germline CDR1 and CDR2 sequences are LNHDA and SQIVND (reference sequence). This CDR3 has 13 residues. V was pared by 5 bases and J by 8 bases, with 13 bases between. This CDR3 reads CASSSQRGDEQFF. The DNA for the CDR3 is TGTGCCAGTAGTTCCCAAAGGGGGGATGAGCAGTTCTTC.

The V gene is TRBV3-1 (or the pseudogene TRBV3-2), the J gene TRBJ1-1; no reliable D call. CDR3 length: 14 amino acids. V lost 5 bases and J lost 5, with 15 bases in between. Per germline, CDR1 LGHDT and CDR2 YNNKEL (reference sequence). The CDR3 protein is CASSVTRARTEAFF. The CDR3 DNA follows: TGTGCCAGCAGCGTGACTAGGGCGAGGACTGAAGCTTTCTTT.

The CDR3 loop is CASSLGTGGNEKLFF. Written as DNA, the CDR3 is TGTGCCAGCAGTTTAGGGACAGGGGGTAATGAAAAACTGTTTTTT. The rearrangement uses TRBV28 and TRBJ1-4; 11 bases align to TRBD1. Trimming took 2 bases from V and 4 from J; bases not matched to a gene: 0. This CDR3 has 15 amino acids. CDR1 is MDHEN and CDR2 is SYDVKM in the germline V gene.

This clone was detected once. Compared with germline, one end of the junction differs, possibly owing to a read error. DNA of the CDR3: TGTGCCAGCAGCGTAGGGCAGGCTGGGAACACCATATATTTT. Its translation is CASSVGQAGNTIYF. This rearrangement joins TRBV9 to TRBJ1-3; D uncertain. The CDR3 loop spans 14 amino acids. Germline V gene data show CDR1 as SGDLS and CDR2 as YYNGEE.

The V and J genes are TRBV5-8 and TRBJ2-1; 10 bases line up with TRBD1. Germline-derived CDR1 and CDR2 are SGHTS and YDEGEE. The CDR3 runs 15 residues. Trimming at V came to 0 bases and at J to 6 bases, leaving 3 bases not matched to a gene. The CDR3, as DNA: TGTGCCAGCAGCTTGGGGACAGGGGGAGTCAATGAGCAGTTCTTC. Its translation is CASSLGTGGVNEQFF.

The table lists this clone with a count of one. The V and J genes are TRBV11-2 and TRBJ1-2, with D tentatively TRBD1 (6 bases). This CDR3 spans 14 amino acids. Germline V gene lookup returns CDR1 SGHAT and CDR2 FQNNGV. The V gene lost 0 bases and the J gene lost 8 bases, with 13 bases spanning the gap. The CDR3 DNA sequence: TGTGCCAGCAGCTTAGATCAGGGGCGCAGGGGCTACACCTTC. This sequence encodes CASSLDQGRRGYTF.

This chain uses TRBV5-1 with TRBJ2-1; no reliable D call. CDR1 is SGHRS, CDR2 YFSETQ, per germline. V lost 5 bases and J 5 bases, leaving 14 bases between the germline ends. The CDR3 is 14 residues long. This CDR3 is CASSESAANNEQFF. CDR3 in DNA: TGCGCCAGCAGTGAATCGGCGGCAAACAATGAGCAGTTCTTC.

This clone was found once. The chain has TRBV13 and TRBJ2-2; D gene ambiguous. There are 16 residues in the CDR3. Trimming shortened V by 2 bases and J by 1 base, and 11 bases separated the two germline ends. Germline CDR1 reads PRHDT; CDR2 reads FYEKMQ (reference sequence). CDR3 DNA sequence: TGTGCCAGCAGCTTATATACAGCCAAGAACACCGGGGAGCTGTTTTTT. Translated: CASSLYTAKNTGELFF.

The V and J genes are TRBV29-1 and TRBJ2-7, with TRBD2 as a possible D gene (6 bases). The CDR3 runs 14 residues. CDR1 SQVTM and CDR2 ANQGSEA come from the germline V gene. Trimming cost V 5 bases and J 6 bases, with 20 bases left between them. CDR3 nucleotide sequence: TGCAGCGTTAGCCTCGCGGGAATATTGTCCGAGCAGTACTTC. Encoded protein: CSVSLAGILSEQYF.

V usage is TRBV6-5 and J usage is TRBJ2-5; 7 bases fit TRBD2. Trimming cost V 7 bases and J 2 bases; bases outside gene matches: 7. The CDR3 runs to 14 residues. Germline assignment: CDR1 MNHEY and CDR2 SVGAGI. CDR3 in amino acids: CASTPGGGQETQYF. As DNA, the CDR3 is TGTGCCAGCACCCCGGGGGGAGGGCAAGAGACCCAGTACTTC.

The chain employs TRBV7-3 and TRBJ1-4; the D is unclear. Deletions cut 5 bases from V and 5 bases from J, with 9 bases between. Germline assignment: CDR1 SGHTA and CDR2 FQGTGA. This CDR3 has 13 residues. CDR3 amino acids: CASSAGPNEKLFF. The CDR3 bases are TGTGCCAGCAGCGCAGGACCAAATGAAAAACTGTTTTTT. Full variable domain (remainder filled in from reference TRBV7-3 and TRBJ1-4): GAGVSQTPSNKVTEKGKYVELRCDPISGHTALYWYRQSLGQGPEFLIYFQGTGAADDSGLPNDRFFAVRPEGSVSTLKIQRTERGDSAVYLCASSAGPNEKLFFGSGTQLSVL.

This chain uses TRBV5-5 with TRBJ1-6; 7 nucleotides match TRBD1. V trimming: 1 base; J trimming: 6 bases; junction bases outside the gene matches: 4. CDR1 is SGHKS, CDR2 YYEKEE, per germline (reference sequence). This CDR3 spans 15 amino acids. CDR3 nucleotide sequence: TGTGCCAGCAGCTTGTTAAGGGGGCGTAATTCACCCCTCCACTTT. Residues: CASSLLRGRNSPLHF.

The J gene is TRBJ1-1, the V gene TRBV6-5, with unresolved D. The CDR3 runs to 14 residues. Per germline, CDR1 MNHEY and CDR2 SVGAGI. Trimming shortened V by 3 bases and J by 7 bases, and 15 bases separated the two germline ends. The CDR3 region is CASSYTGSVVEAFF. The CDR3 region has the DNA TGTGCCAGCAGTTATACGGGGAGTGTGGTTGAAGCTTTCTTT.

This rearrangement joins TRBV19 to TRBJ1-2, with D maybe TRBD1 (6 bases). This CDR3 has 12 residues. V lost 4 bases to trimming and J lost 10 bases, with 13 bases between them. Germline lookup yields CDR1 LNHDA and CDR2 SQIVND (reference sequence). The CDR3 sequence: CASSTQQGLYTF. CDR3 coding DNA: TGTGCCAGTAGTACCCAACAGGGCCTCTACACCTTC.